The 22 T cell receptor beta chains listed next were all sequenced from one sample in a study of blood T cell repertoires in COVID-19 (dated by TCRdb to 2020 to 2021). The library was built by means of the immunoSEQ multiplex PCR assay. This is the immuneACCESS table as TCRdb keeps it, with only in-frame sequences that have V and J called. A part of the clones is gone; compared with another copy, unresolved V genes explain less than half, and the rest is unexplained. The sample records over 150,000 clones, 79% of which are singletons. The ten largest clones take up under 20% of the sample. The sample consisted of PBMCs or T cells enriched from blood (not recorded which). Source of these receptors: a woman between 65 and 79 years old in a cohort exposed to, infected with or recovered from COVID-19 (not recorded which).

The chain is built from TRBV7-2 and TRBJ2-3, with 9 bases identical to TRBD2. Germline CDR1 SGHTA, CDR2 FQGNSA. The ends lost 4 bases at V and 3 bases at J; junction bases unmatched: 5. The CDR3 length is 15 residues. CDR3 DNA: TGTGCCAGCAGCTCGAGACTAGCGGAAACAGATACGCAGTATTTT. It is translated as CASSSRLAETDTQYF.

The V gene is TRBV28, the J gene TRBJ1-1; 8 bases agree with TRBD1. The J segment lost 1 base and the V segment lost 2 bases, leaving 3 bases of the junction unmatched. Germline-derived CDR1 and CDR2 are MDHEN and SYDVKM. The CDR3 length is 15 residues. This CDR3 is CASSLLDRENTEAFF. The CDR3 region has the DNA TGTGCCAGCAGTTTACTGGACAGGGAGAACACTGAAGCTTTCTTT.

J is TRBJ1-1 and V is TRBV5-4; 7 bases line up with TRBD1. With V trimmed by 3 bases and J by 5 bases, 4 bases remained unmatched. CDR1 and CDR2 from the germline V gene are SGHNT and YYREEE (reference sequence). This CDR3 is 13 amino acids long. CDR3 in amino acids: CASSWAGGTEAFF. CDR3 nucleotides: TGTGCCAGCAGCTGGGCAGGGGGGACTGAAGCTTTCTTT. The complete variable domain, with remaining parts taken from reference TRBV5-4 and TRBJ1-1, reads ETGVTQSPTHLIKTRGQQVTLRCSSQSGHNTVSWYQQALGQGPQFIFQYYREEENGRGNFPPRFSGLQFPNYSSELNVNALELDDSALYLCASSWAGGTEAFFGQGTRLTVV.

This clone was counted a few times. The chain couples TRBV20-1 to TRBJ1-2; D not certain. The V and J ends lost 5 bases and 4 bases respectively, with 8 bases between them. Germline loops: CDR1 DFQATT, CDR2 SNEGSKA (reference sequence). This CDR3 comprises 11 residues. The CDR3 spells CSAASLYGYTF. CDR3 DNA: TGCAGTGCTGCGTCCCTCTATGGCTACACCTTC.

V and J are TRBV18 and TRBJ2-5, with TRBD1 matching 10 bases. Germline V gives CDR1 KGHSH, CDR2 LQKENI. This CDR3 is built from 16 residues. J lost 1 base, V lost 4 bases, and 6 bases had no gene match. DNA of the CDR3: TGTGCCAGCTCACTTACCGGGACAGGGGCCCAAGAGACCCAGTACTTC. Residues: CASSLTGTGAQETQYF.

The V and J genes are TRBV7-9 and TRBJ1-5; the match to TRBD1 covers 8 bases. From germline, CDR1 is SEHNR and CDR2 FQNEAQ (reference sequence). This CDR3 is built from 17 residues. The junction had 8 bases not matched to a gene; V was cut back by 4 bases and J by 0 bases. CDR3 protein: CASSYTGTGYSNQPQHF. The CDR3 bases are TGTGCCAGCAGCTATACCGGGACAGGTTATAGCAATCAGCCCCAGCATTTT. Complete variable domain (other parts from reference TRBV7-9 and TRBJ1-5): DTGVSQNPRHKITKRGQNVTFRCDPISEHNRLYWYRQTLGQGPEFLTYFQNEAQLEKSRLLSDRFSAERPKGSFSTLEIQRTEQGDSAMYLCASSYTGTGYSNQPQHFGDGTRLSIL.

V usage is TRBV19 and J usage is TRBJ2-3; tentative D call: TRBD2 (5 bases). V lost 6 bases to trimming and J lost 3 bases, with 7 bases between them. Germline V CDR1 and CDR2: LNHDA, SQIVND (reference sequence). The CDR3 runs 12 residues. CDR3 sequence reads: CASSQRTDTQYF. The CDR3 nucleotides read TGTGCCAGTAGCCAGCGGACAGATACGCAGTATTTT.

This chain joins TRBV15 and TRBJ2-2, with TRBD2 as a possible D gene (6 bases). The ends were cut back, 1 base at V and 0 bases at J, with 6 bases in the middle. This CDR3 has 15 residues. CDR1 and CDR2 from the germline V gene are LNHNV and YYDKDF (reference sequence). Here the CDR3 DNA reads TGTGCCACCAGCAGAGGCGGGGCGAACACCGGGGAGCTGTTTTTT. Amino acid sequence: CATSRGGANTGELFF.

This chain uses TRBV7-2 with TRBJ2-4; TRBD2 might be the D (5 bases). Germline loops: CDR1 SGHTA, CDR2 FQGNSA. There are 16 residues in the CDR3. V was pared by 2 bases and J by 2 bases, with 13 bases between. The CDR3 DNA is TGTGCCAGCAGCTTATATACGGGAATGTCCAAAAACATTCAGTACTTC. This translates into CASSLYTGMSKNIQYF.

The chain carries TRBV7-2 and TRBJ2-7; TRBD1 aligns across 7 bases. Germline V lookup: CDR1 SGHTA, CDR2 FQGNSA. The CDR3 consists of 14 residues. The J segment lost 7 bases and the V segment lost 3 bases, leaving 9 bases of the junction unmatched. The CDR3 sequence: CASSFGDSRPEQYF. The CDR3 DNA reads as TGTGCCAGCAGCTTCGGGGACAGCCGACCTGAGCAGTACTTC.

The V gene is TRBV29-1, the J gene TRBJ2-2; D is possibly TRBD2 (6 bases). CDR1 is SQVTM, CDR2 ANQGSEA, per germline. This CDR3 spans 15 amino acids. V lost 6 bases to trimming and J lost 1 base, with 15 bases between them. CDR3 in amino acids: CSVRTGEGNTGELFF. Here the CDR3 DNA reads TGCAGCGTCCGGACGGGAGAGGGGAACACCGGGGAGCTGTTTTTT.

The chain joins TRBV4-2 to TRBJ1-6, with 7 bases matching TRBD1. CDR3 size: 17 residues. Trimming removed 0 bases from V and 9 bases from J; junction bases left unmatched: 11. Germline CDR1 and CDR2: LGHNA and YNFKEQ. CDR3 sequence reads: CASSQDPTGAGASPLHF. The CDR3, as DNA: TGTGCCAGCAGCCAAGATCCTACAGGGGCAGGGGCTTCACCCCTCCACTTT.

The CDR3 spells CASSLAGRQETQYF. CDR3 coding DNA: TGTGCCAGCAGCCTAGCGGGACGTCAAGAGACCCAGTACTTC. The rearrangement links TRBV3-1 (or the pseudogene TRBV3-2) to TRBJ2-5, with 8 bases that match TRBD2. Germline loops: CDR1 LGHDT, CDR2 YNNKEL (reference sequence). This CDR3 comprises 14 residues. V trimming: 4 bases; J trimming: 2 bases; junction bases outside the gene matches: 3.

The chain is built from TRBV6-5 and TRBJ2-1; perhaps TRBD2 as D (5 bases). Trimming stripped 0 bases from V and 7 bases from J, with 13 bases between. The CDR3 contains 15 residues. Looked up from germline, CDR1 is MNHEY and CDR2 is SVGAGI. The CDR3 sequence is CASSYSFIGGNEQFF. CDR3 sequence (DNA): TGTGCCAGCAGTTACTCGTTTATAGGAGGAAATGAGCAGTTCTTC.

The V call is TRBV7-2, the J call TRBJ2-7, with 9 bases fitting TRBD2. Germline V gene data show CDR1 as SGHTA and CDR2 as FQGNSA. The CDR3 has 13 amino acids. The ends lost 8 bases at V and 6 bases at J; junction bases unmatched: 8. This CDR3 is CASSASGILEQYF. In nucleotides, the CDR3 is TGTGCCAGCTCGGCTAGCGGGATTCTCGAGCAGTACTTC.

This rearrangement joins TRBV2 to TRBJ2-3, with 7 bases that match TRBD1. This CDR3 is 14 amino acids long. With 5 bases clipped from V and 2 bases from J, the junction kept 4 bases outside the gene matches. Per the germline V gene, CDR1 is SNHLY and CDR2 is FYNNEI. CDR3 protein: CASSRDSDTDTQYF. CDR3 bases: TGTGCCAGCAGTCGGGACAGTGACACAGATACGCAGTATTTT.

This chain joins TRBV4-2 and TRBJ2-7; TRBD1 matches at 10 bases. The trim removed 4 bases at V and 2 bases at J, leaving 8 bases unmatched. The CDR3 loop spans 16 amino acids. CDR1 LGHNA and CDR2 YNFKEQ come from the germline V gene. The CDR3: CASSPKTGGPTYEQYF. In DNA form, the CDR3 reads TGTGCCAGCAGCCCGAAGACAGGGGGCCCTACCTACGAGCAGTACTTC.

This clone was recorded many times. The rearrangement joins TRBV28 to TRBJ1-6; 7 bases align to TRBD1. Germline loops: CDR1 MDHEN, CDR2 SYDVKM. CDR3 length equals 15 residues. V gave up 3 bases and J gave up 5 bases; unmatched junction bases: 4. CDR3 amino acids: CASSFSGGNNSPLHF. The DNA for the CDR3 is TGTGCCAGCAGTTTTTCAGGGGGTAATAATTCACCCCTCCACTTT.

The chain uses TRBV12-3 or TRBV12-4 and TRBJ1-2; D is ambiguous. V dropped 6 bases and J dropped 8 bases, with 10 bases sitting between them. CDR3 length: 11 amino acids. The DNA for the CDR3 is TGTGCCAGCAGCCTCCTTAGAGGCTACACCTTC. It encodes CASSLLRGYTF.

V is TRBV27 and J is TRBJ1-1, with a weak D call TRBD1 (6 bases). Germline V gene lookup returns CDR1 MNHEY and CDR2 SMNVEV (reference sequence). The V end was cut by 4 bases, the J end by 6 bases, with 12 bases between. The CDR3 is made up of 13 amino acids. CDR3 protein: CASSYRVGSEAFF. In nucleotides, the CDR3 is TGTGCCAGCAGTTACAGGGTAGGATCTGAAGCTTTCTTT.

V is TRBV4-2 and J is TRBJ2-7, with 12 bases identical to TRBD2. Germline CDR1 is LGHNA and CDR2 is YNFKEQ. Unmatched junction bases numbered 4, after V lost 4 bases and J lost 3 bases. This CDR3 spans 15 amino acids. The CDR3 region has the DNA TGTGCCAGCAGCCGATCGACTAGCGGGAGCTACGAGCAGTACTTC. Amino acid sequence: CASSRSTSGSYEQYF.

The J gene is TRBJ2-1, the V gene TRBV12-3 or TRBV12-4, with 7 bases that match TRBD2. With V trimmed by 5 bases and J by 10 bases, 2 bases remained unmatched. The CDR3 sequence is 11 residues long. In DNA form, the CDR3 reads TGTGCCAGCAGTCAAGCGGGAGAGCAGTTCTTC. Translating it yields CASSQAGEQFF.